The 28 T cell receptor beta chains presented below share a single source sample, sequenced in a study of identical twins. TCRdb re-derived calls from the 5' RACE reads in MiXCR, one entry per CDR3 protein. The sample shows around 250,000 distinct CDR3 sequences, roughly 12% of them seen only once. This same sample was also part of a study on yellow fever vaccine responses in identical twins.

The sequenced sample consisted of memory (CD45RO+) T cells sorted from blood. The receptors originated from a woman aged 18-29 years in good health.

This clonotype was seen a few times. CDR3 in amino acids: CASSFGPSGRSYEQYF. CDR3 DNA: TGTGCCAGCAGTTTCGGTCCTAGCGGGAGGTCCTACGAGCAGTACTTC. V gene TRBV12-3 or TRBV12-4 combines with J gene TRBJ2-7; 11 bases fit TRBD2. V shed 3 bases and J 1 base; nucleotides not matched to a gene: 5. The CDR3 is 16 amino acids.

This clonotype has only a few counts. V gene TRBV6-2 or TRBV6-3 combines with J gene TRBJ2-7; 11 nucleotides align to TRBD1. Losses at the gene ends were 7 bases for V and 2 bases for J; bases not matched to a gene: 13. Germline V gene data show CDR1 as MNHEY and CDR2 as SVGEGT. The CDR3 has 17 amino acids. The CDR3 DNA sequence: TGTGCCAGCACCCGGGACAGGGGGACTCTTCCTCCCTACGAGCAGTACTTC. Encoded protein: CASTRDRGTLPPYEQYF.

In its sample, this clonotype was seen a few times. This chain joins TRBV7-9 and TRBJ2-1; 9 bases line up with TRBD2. The CDR3 is 17 residues long. CDR1 is SEHNR and CDR2 is FQNEAQ in the germline V gene (reference sequence). V lost 5 bases to trimming and J lost 7 bases; unmatched junction nucleotides: 15. In DNA, the CDR3 is TGTGCCAGCAGCACCTACGCGGGGCTAGCGGGAACGAATGAGCAGTTCTTC. Its protein is CASSTYAGLAGTNEQFF.

Ten or more counts support this clonotype. V gene TRBV12-3 or TRBV12-4 combines with J gene TRBJ1-6; D is possibly TRBD1 (6 bases). This CDR3 region has 14 residues. Trimming shortened V by 7 bases and J by 8 bases, and 15 bases separated the two germline ends. CDR3 in DNA: TGTGCCAGCATGGCAGGGGCATTACATTCACCCCTCCACTTT. Amino acid sequence: CASMAGALHSPLHF.

This clonotype was recorded a few times. The chain couples TRBV5-1 to TRBJ2-2; the match to TRBD2 covers 8 bases. From germline, CDR1 is SGHRS and CDR2 YFSETQ. The CDR3 contains 17 residues. J lost 5 bases, V lost 0 bases, and 9 bases had no gene match. The CDR3, as DNA: TGCGCCAGCAGCTTGGGGACTAGCCCTCTCACGACCGGGGAGCTGTTTTTT. It yields the protein CASSLGTSPLTTGELFF.

This rearrangement joins TRBV6-2 or TRBV6-3 to TRBJ2-2; TRBD2 matches 14 bases. V lost 5 bases to trimming and J lost 0 bases; unmatched junction nucleotides: 11. From germline, CDR1 is MNHEY and CDR2 SVGEGT. This CDR3 has 20 amino acids. The CDR3 bases are TGTGCCAGCAGTCTAACTGGGACTAGCGGGAGCTTCGCGAACACCGGGGAGCTGTTTTTT. Amino acid sequence: CASSLTGTSGSFANTGELFF.

This clonotype was counted a few times. The chain combines TRBV28 with TRBJ2-1, with 8 bases identical to TRBD2. Germline V gene sequence: CDR1 MDHEN, CDR2 SYDVKM. V lost 6 bases, J lost 7 bases, and 11 bases stayed unmatched. The CDR3 has 15 amino acids. DNA for the CDR3: TGTGCCAGCAGGCGAGCGGGAGTTAGGTTGAATGAGCAGTTCTTC. Amino acid sequence: CASRRAGVRLNEQFF.

The chain is built from TRBV27 and TRBJ2-7; D is unclear. The CDR3 sequence is 15 residues long. The germline CDR1 and CDR2 sequences are MNHEY and SMNVEV (reference sequence). V was shortened by 5 bases and J by 0 bases, with 14 bases between the two germline ends. CDR3 sequence: CASSPLILSSYEQYF. DNA for the CDR3: TGTGCCAGCAGTCCGCTAATCTTAAGCTCCTACGAGCAGTACTTC.

The chain links TRBV12-5 to TRBJ2-2; D remains ambiguous. The CDR3 extends over 13 amino acids. V lost 4 bases and J lost 3, with 6 bases in between. CDR1 is LGHNT and CDR2 is FRNRAP in the germline V gene. In DNA, the CDR3 is TGTGCTAGTGGTTCCGGATACACCGGGGAGCTGTTTTTT. Amino acid sequence: CASGSGYTGELFF.

Only a few counts were recorded for this clonotype. CDR3: CASSLRLDRVRRTQYF. CDR3 coding DNA: TGTGCCAGCAGCTTACGCTTGGACAGGGTTAGGCGGACCCAGTACTTC. V and J are TRBV7-6 and TRBJ2-5; 8 bases map to TRBD1. The CDR3 is 16 amino acids. V shed 2 bases and J 7 bases; nucleotides not matched to a gene: 12. From germline, CDR1 is SGHVS and CDR2 FNYEAQ.

The chain has TRBV2 and TRBJ1-1, with a weak D call TRBD1 (5 bases). The CDR3 length is 13 residues. CDR1 is SNHLY, CDR2 FYNNEI, per germline. The V and J ends lost 8 bases and 1 base respectively, with 11 bases between them. This chain's CDR3 is CASEWGRNTEAFF. CDR3 DNA sequence: TGTGCCAGCGAGTGGGGCCGGAACACTGAAGCTTTCTTT. Full variable domain (missing parts from reference TRBV2 and TRBJ1-1): EPEVTQTPSHQVTQMGQEVILRCVPISNHLYFYWYRQILGQKVEFLVSFYNNEISEKSEIFDDQFSVERPDGSNFTLKIRSTKLEDSAMYFCASEWGRNTEAFFGQGTRLTVV.

The chain joins TRBV12-3 or TRBV12-4 to TRBJ2-1; 11 positions match TRBD2. The CDR3 runs to 16 residues. Losses at the gene ends were 6 bases for V and 7 bases for J; bases not matched to a gene: 11. The DNA for the CDR3 is TGTGCCAGCAGCCCCGTCCCTAGCGGGGGGCAGAATGAGCAGTTCTTC. Its protein product is CASSPVPSGGQNEQFF.

This clonotype was observed a handful of times. The chain is built from TRBV20-1 and TRBJ1-4; D is perhaps TRBD1 (5 bases). V was cut by 0 bases and J by 8 bases, with 10 bases left in between. Germline CDR1 and CDR2: DFQATT and SNEGSKA (reference sequence). The CDR3 is 13 residues long. The CDR3 region is CSAREGGREKLFF. DNA of the CDR3: TGCAGTGCTAGAGAGGGGGGTAGGGAAAAACTGTTTTTT.

The rearrangement uses TRBV20-1 and TRBJ2-7; 10 bases align to TRBD1. After removal of 6 bases from V and 3 bases from J, the junction contained 8 bases not matched to a gene. This CDR3 is 14 amino acids long. Germline CDR1 is DFQATT and CDR2 is SNEGSKA (reference sequence). The CDR3 protein is CSAEDRGQNYEQYF. The CDR3 region has the DNA TGCAGTGCCGAAGACAGGGGGCAGAACTACGAGCAGTACTTC.

The chain links TRBV29-1 to TRBJ2-1, with 7 bases aligning to TRBD2. This CDR3 contains 11 residues. V lost 5 bases, J lost 15 bases, and 10 bases stayed unmatched. Germline loops: CDR1 SQVTM, CDR2 ANQGSEA. This chain's CDR3 is CSVFGTTEMFF. The CDR3 nucleotides are TGCAGCGTTTTCGGGACTACGGAAATGTTCTTC.

In its sample, this clonotype was seen many times. The rearrangement uses TRBV6-5 and TRBJ2-3, with 10 bases that match TRBD1. Losses at the gene ends were 5 bases for V and 6 bases for J; bases not matched to a gene: 8. This CDR3 comprises 15 residues. Germline V lookup: CDR1 MNHEY, CDR2 SVGAGI. The chain's CDR3 is CASSPLGTGADTQYF. In nucleotides, the CDR3 is TGTGCCAGCAGTCCACTCGGGACAGGGGCCGATACGCAGTATTTT.

This clonotype occurred a few times. The rearrangement joins TRBV5-4 to TRBJ2-5; tentative D call: TRBD1 (6 bases). Germline-derived CDR1 and CDR2 are SGHNT and YYREEE (reference sequence). The CDR3 length is 15 residues. Trimming cost V 4 bases and J 1 base, with 14 bases left between them. Written as DNA, the CDR3 is TGTGCCAGCAGCCAGCCAACAGGGTCCCAAGAGACCCAGTACTTC. This gives the protein CASSQPTGSQETQYF.

This sequence joins TRBV4-1 and TRBJ2-1, with 13 bases identical to TRBD2. There are 15 residues in the CDR3. The germline CDR1 and CDR2 sequences are MGHRA and YSYEKL. V lost 1 base and J lost 10; bases outside the gene matches: 4. In DNA form, the CDR3 reads TGCGCCAGCAGCCAAGGGACTAGCGGGAGAAGCGAGCAGTTCTTC. Its translation is CASSQGTSGRSEQFF.

The chain is built from TRBV3-1 and TRBJ1-1; D not certain. CDR3 length equals 14 residues. In germline, CDR1 is LGHDT, CDR2 YNNKEL (reference sequence). Trimming took 1 base from V and 4 from J, leaving 10 bases between them. CDR3 nucleotides: TGTGCCAGCAGCCAAGGATTCCCTGCCACTGAAGCTTTCTTT. This codes for CASSQGFPATEAFF.

This chain connects TRBV7-9 to TRBJ2-1, with unresolved D. The CDR3 is made up of 15 amino acids. CDR1 and CDR2 from the germline V gene are SEHNR and FQNEAQ (reference sequence). V shed 6 bases and J shed 7 bases, with 19 bases lying between them. DNA for the CDR3: TGTGCCAGCAGTCGCGAAGCCGGGTTCGAAAATGAGCAGTTCTTC. Amino acids: CASSREAGFENEQFF.

The chain joins TRBV20-1 to TRBJ2-1; the D is unclear. The CDR3 loop spans 12 amino acids. Germline V gene lookup returns CDR1 DFQATT and CDR2 SNEGSKA (reference sequence). The ends were cut back, 1 base at V and 6 bases at J, with 7 bases in the middle. In DNA form, the CDR3 reads TGCAGTGCTAGAGGTCTAGGCAATGAGCAGTTCTTC. Its translation is CSARGLGNEQFF.

CDR3 residues: CASSYRGGNTGELFF. The CDR3 coding sequence is TGTGCCAGCAGTTATAGGGGGGGTAACACCGGGGAGCTGTTTTTT. V usage is TRBV6-5 and J usage is TRBJ2-2; D perhaps matches TRBD2 (7 bases). Germline V gives CDR1 MNHEY, CDR2 SVGAGI. The V and J ends lost 3 bases and 2 bases respectively, with 10 bases between them. This CDR3 comprises 15 residues.

This clonotype showed up just a few times. This chain connects TRBV5-1 to TRBJ2-7, with 8 bases lining up with TRBD1. CDR3 length equals 13 residues. V dropped 2 bases and J dropped 5; count of bases not matched to a gene: 3. Germline V gene data show CDR1 as SGHRS and CDR2 as YFSETQ. CDR3 amino acids: CASSFTGGNEQYF. The DNA of the CDR3 is TGCGCCAGCAGCTTTACAGGGGGAAACGAGCAGTACTTC.

This clonotype has just a few counts. The chain carries TRBV11-3 and TRBJ2-1, with D tentatively TRBD1 or TRBD2 (6 bases each). The CDR3 has 14 residues. The germline V gene has CDR1 SGHNT and CDR2 YENEEA. V lost 5 bases to trimming and J lost 9 bases, with 17 bases between them. The CDR3 protein is CASSLYEQGGEQFF. CDR3 DNA sequence: TGTGCCAGCAGCCTATATGAACAGGGAGGTGAGCAGTTCTTC.

This clonotype was seen a handful of times. V is TRBV5-1 and J is TRBJ1-4; possible D gene TRBD1, 6 bases. V was cut by 0 bases and J by 0 bases, with 6 bases left in between. The CDR3 has 15 residues. CDR1 and CDR2 from the germline V gene are SGHRS and YFSETQ. CDR3: CASSLDRATNEKLFF. CDR3 DNA sequence: TGCGCCAGCAGCTTGGACAGGGCAACTAATGAAAAACTGTTTTTT.

Only a few counts were recorded for this clonotype. V and J are TRBV3-1 and TRBJ2-2; 7 nucleotides agree with TRBD2. Germline values: CDR1 LGHDT, CDR2 YNNKEL (reference sequence). This CDR3 has 15 amino acids. With 6 bases clipped from V and 0 bases from J, the junction kept 4 bases outside the gene matches. For the CDR3, the DNA is TGTGCCAGCAGACGCGGGACTACGAACACCGGGGAGCTGTTTTTT. Encoded protein: CASRRGTTNTGELFF.

The rearrangement links TRBV20-1 to TRBJ2-7; 11 positions agree with TRBD2. Trimming at V came to 0 bases and at J to 7 bases, leaving 8 bases not matched to a gene. The CDR3 spans 15 residues. CDR1 and CDR2 (germline): DFQATT, SNEGSKA (reference sequence). The CDR3 loop reads CSAREGTSGPREQYF. The CDR3 DNA sequence: TGCAGTGCTAGAGAAGGGACTAGCGGCCCAAGGGAGCAGTACTTC.

This clonotype was detected a few times. The chain couples TRBV12-3 or TRBV12-4 to TRBJ2-7; D is unresolved. This CDR3 has 13 residues. The V end was cut by 2 bases, the J end by 2 bases, with 7 bases between. CDR3 in DNA: TGTGCCAGCAGTTTAAGCCAAACCTACGAGCAGTACTTC. It encodes CASSLSQTYEQYF.